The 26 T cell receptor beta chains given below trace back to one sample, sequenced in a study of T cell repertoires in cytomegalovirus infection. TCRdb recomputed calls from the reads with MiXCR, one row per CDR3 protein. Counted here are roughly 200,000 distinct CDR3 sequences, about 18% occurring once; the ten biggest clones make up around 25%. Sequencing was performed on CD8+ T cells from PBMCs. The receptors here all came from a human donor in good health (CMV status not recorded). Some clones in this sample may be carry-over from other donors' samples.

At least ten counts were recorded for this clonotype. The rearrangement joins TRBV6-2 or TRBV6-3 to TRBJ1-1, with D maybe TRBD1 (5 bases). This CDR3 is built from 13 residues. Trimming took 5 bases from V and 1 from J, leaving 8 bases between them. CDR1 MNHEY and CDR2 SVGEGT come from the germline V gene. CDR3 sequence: CASSTTGNTEAFF. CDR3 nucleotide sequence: TGTGCCAGCAGTACCACAGGGAACACTGAAGCTTTCTTT.

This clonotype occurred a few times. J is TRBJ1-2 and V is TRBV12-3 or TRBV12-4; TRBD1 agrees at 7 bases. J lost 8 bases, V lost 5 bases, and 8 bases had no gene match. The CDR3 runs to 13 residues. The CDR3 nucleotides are TGTGCCAGCAGTAAAGACAGGGAATGGGGCTACACCTTC. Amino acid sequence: CASSKDREWGYTF.

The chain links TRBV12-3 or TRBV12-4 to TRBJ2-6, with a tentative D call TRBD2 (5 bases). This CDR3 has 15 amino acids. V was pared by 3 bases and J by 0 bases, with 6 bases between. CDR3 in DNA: TGTGCCAGCAGTTTTGGGAGCTCTGGGGCCAACGTCCTGACTTTC. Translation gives CASSFGSSGANVLTF.

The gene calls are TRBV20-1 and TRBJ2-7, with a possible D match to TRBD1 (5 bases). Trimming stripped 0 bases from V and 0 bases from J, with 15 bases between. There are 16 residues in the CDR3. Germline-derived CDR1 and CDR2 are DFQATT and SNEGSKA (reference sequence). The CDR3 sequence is CSAREPGRASSYEQYF. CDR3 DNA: TGCAGTGCTAGAGAACCCGGCAGGGCGAGCTCCTACGAGCAGTACTTC.

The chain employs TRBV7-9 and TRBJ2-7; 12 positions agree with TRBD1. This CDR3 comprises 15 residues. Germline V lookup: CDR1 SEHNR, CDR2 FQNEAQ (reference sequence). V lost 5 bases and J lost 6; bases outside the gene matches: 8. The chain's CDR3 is CASSHPGQGASEQYF. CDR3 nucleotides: TGTGCCAGCAGCCACCCGGGACAGGGGGCGAGCGAGCAGTACTTC. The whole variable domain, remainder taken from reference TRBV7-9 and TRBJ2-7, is DTGVSQNPRHKITKRGQNVTFRCDPISEHNRLYWYRQTLGQGPEFLTYFQNEAQLEKSRLLSDRFSAERPKGSFSTLEIQRTEQGDSAMYLCASSHPGQGASEQYFGPGTRLTVT.

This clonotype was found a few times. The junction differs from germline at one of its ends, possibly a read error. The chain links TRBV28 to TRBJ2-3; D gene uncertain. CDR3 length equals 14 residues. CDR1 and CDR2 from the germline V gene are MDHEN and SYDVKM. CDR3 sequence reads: CASNPGPRTDTQYF. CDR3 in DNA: TGTGCCAGCAACCCCGGGCCTCGCACAGATACGCAGTATTTC. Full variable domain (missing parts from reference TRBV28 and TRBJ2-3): DVKVTQSSRYLVKRTGEKVFLECVQDMDHENMFWYRQDPGLGLRLIYFSYDVKMKEKGDIPEGYSVSREKKERFSLILESASTNQTSMYLCASNPGPRTDTQYFGPGTRLTVL.

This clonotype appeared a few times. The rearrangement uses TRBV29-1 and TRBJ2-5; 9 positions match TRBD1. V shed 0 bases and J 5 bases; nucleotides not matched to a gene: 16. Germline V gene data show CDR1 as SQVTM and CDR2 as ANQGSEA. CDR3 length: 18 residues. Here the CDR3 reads CSVEDLPLGQGLTETQYF. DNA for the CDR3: TGCAGCGTTGAAGACCTTCCATTGGGACAGGGATTGACTGAGACCCAGTACTTC.

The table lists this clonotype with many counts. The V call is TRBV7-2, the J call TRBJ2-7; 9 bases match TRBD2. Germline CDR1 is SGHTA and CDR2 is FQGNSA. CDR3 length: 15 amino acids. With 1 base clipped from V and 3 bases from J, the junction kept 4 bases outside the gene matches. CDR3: CASSLGGGAGYEQYF. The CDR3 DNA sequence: TGTGCCAGCAGCTTAGGCGGGGGGGCCGGCTACGAGCAGTACTTC.

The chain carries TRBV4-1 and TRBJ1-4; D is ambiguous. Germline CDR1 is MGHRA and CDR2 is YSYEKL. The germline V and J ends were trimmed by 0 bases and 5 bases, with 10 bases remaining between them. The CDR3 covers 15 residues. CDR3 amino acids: CASSQERSPNEKLFF. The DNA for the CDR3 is TGCGCCAGCAGCCAAGAACGCAGTCCGAATGAAAAACTGTTTTTT.

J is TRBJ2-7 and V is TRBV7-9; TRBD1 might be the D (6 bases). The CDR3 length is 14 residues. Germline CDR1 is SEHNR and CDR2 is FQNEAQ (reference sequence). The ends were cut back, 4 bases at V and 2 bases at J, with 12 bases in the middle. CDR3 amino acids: CASSSKGHPYEQYF. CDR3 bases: TGTGCCAGCAGCTCCAAGGGACATCCCTACGAGCAGTACTTC.

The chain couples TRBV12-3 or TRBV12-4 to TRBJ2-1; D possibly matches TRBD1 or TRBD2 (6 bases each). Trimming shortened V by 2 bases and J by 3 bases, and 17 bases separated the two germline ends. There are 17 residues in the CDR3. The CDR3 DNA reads TGTGCCAGCAGTTTAAGGTGGGGGGCCCCTATCTACAATGAGCAGTTCTTC. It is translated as CASSLRWGAPIYNEQFF.

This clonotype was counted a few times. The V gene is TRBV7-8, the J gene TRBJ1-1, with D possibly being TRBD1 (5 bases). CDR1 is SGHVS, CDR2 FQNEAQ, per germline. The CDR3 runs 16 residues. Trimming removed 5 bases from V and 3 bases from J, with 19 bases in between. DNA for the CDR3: TGTGCCAGCAGCCACGAGTTAGGGGCCTGGGACACTGAAGCTTTCTTT. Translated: CASSHELGAWDTEAFF.

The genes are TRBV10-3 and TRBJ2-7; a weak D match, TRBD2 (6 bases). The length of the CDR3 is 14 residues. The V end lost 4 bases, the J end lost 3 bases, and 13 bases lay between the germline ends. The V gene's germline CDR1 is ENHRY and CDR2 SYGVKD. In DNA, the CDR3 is TGTGCCATCAGTGGGGACTGGCAGATCTACGAGCAGTACTTC. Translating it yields CAISGDWQIYEQYF.

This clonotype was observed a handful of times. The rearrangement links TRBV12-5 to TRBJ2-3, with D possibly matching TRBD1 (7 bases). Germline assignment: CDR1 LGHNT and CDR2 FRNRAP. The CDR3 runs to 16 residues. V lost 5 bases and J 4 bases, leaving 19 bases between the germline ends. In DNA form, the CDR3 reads TGTGCTAGTGGTCTCACCGTTGGAGGGGGCGCAGATACGCAGTATTTT. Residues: CASGLTVGGGADTQYF.

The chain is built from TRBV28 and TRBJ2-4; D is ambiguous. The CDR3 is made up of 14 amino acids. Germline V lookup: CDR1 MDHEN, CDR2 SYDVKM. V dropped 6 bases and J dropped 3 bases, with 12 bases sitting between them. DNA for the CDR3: TGTGCCAGCAGCCGTCGGACGGACAAAAACATTCAGTACTTC. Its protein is CASSRRTDKNIQYF.

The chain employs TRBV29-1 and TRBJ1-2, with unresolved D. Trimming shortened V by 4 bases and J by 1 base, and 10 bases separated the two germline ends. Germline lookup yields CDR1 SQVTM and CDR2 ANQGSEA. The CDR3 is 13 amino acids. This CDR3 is CSVANGNNYGYTF. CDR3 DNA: TGCAGCGTTGCAAACGGGAATAACTATGGCTACACCTTC. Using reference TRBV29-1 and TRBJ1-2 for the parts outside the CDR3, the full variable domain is SAVISQKPSRDICQRGTSLTIQCQVDSQVTMMFWYRQQPGQSLTLIATANQGSEATYESGFVIDKFPISRPNLTFSTLTVSNMSPEDSSIYLCSVANGNNYGYTFGSGTRLTVV.

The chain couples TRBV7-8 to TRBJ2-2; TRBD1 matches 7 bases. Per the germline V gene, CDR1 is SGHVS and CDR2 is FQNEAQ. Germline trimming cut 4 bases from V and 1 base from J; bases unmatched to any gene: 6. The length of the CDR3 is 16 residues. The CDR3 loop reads CASSWTGTENTGELFF. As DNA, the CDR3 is TGTGCCAGCAGCTGGACCGGGACAGAGAACACCGGGGAGCTGTTTTTT.

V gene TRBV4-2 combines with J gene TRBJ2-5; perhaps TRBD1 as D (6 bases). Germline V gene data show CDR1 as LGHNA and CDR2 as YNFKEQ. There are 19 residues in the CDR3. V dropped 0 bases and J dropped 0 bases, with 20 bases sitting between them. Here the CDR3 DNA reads TGTGCCAGCAGCCAAGAAACCCATCAGGGGCTCCCGTACCAAGAGACCCAGTACTTC. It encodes CASSQETHQGLPYQETQYF.

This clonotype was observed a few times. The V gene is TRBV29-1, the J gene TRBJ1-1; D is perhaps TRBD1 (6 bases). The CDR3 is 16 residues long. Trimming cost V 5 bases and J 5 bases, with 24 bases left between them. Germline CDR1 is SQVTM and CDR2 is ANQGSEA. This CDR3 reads CSVQGQRGIPLTEAFF. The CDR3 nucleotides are TGCAGCGTTCAAGGGCAAAGGGGGATCCCCTTAACTGAAGCTTTCTTT.

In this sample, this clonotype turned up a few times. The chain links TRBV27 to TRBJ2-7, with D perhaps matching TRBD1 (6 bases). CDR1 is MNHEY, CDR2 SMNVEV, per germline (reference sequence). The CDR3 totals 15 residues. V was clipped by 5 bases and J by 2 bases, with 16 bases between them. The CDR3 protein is CASSLQGPPPYEQYF. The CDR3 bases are TGTGCCAGCAGTCTACAGGGCCCGCCCCCCTACGAGCAGTACTTC.

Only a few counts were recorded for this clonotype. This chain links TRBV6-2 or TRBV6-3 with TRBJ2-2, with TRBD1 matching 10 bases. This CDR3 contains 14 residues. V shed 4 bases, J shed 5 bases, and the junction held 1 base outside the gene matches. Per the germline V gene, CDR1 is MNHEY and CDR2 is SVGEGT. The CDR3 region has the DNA TGTGCCAGCAGTTGGACAGGGGGGACCGGGGAGCTGTTTTTT. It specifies CASSWTGGTGELFF.

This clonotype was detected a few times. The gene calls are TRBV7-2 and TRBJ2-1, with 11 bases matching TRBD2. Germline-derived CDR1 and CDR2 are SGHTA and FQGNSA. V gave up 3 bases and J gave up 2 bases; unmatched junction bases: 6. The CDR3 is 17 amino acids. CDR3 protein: CASSLYYSGGAYNEQFF. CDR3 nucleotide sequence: TGTGCCAGCAGCTTGTACTATAGCGGGGGGGCCTACAATGAGCAGTTCTTC.

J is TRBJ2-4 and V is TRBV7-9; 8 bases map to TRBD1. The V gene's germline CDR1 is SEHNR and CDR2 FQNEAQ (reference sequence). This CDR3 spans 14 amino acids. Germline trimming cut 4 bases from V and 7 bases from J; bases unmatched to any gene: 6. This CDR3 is CASSSETGVNIQYF. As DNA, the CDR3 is TGTGCCAGCAGCTCCGAGACAGGGGTGAACATTCAGTACTTC.

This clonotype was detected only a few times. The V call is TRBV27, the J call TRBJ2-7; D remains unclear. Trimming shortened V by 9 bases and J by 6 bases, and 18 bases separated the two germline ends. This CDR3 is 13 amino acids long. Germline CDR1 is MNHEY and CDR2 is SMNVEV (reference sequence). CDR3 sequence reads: CASRPDLMSEQYF. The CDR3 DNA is TGTGCCAGTCGACCGGACCTAATGAGCGAGCAGTACTTC.

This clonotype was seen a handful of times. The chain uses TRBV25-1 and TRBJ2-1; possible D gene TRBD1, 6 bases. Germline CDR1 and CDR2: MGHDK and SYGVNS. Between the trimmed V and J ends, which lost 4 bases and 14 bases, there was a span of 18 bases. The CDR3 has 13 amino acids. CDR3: CASSVSSAAGEFF. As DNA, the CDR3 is TGTGCCAGCAGTGTATCATCGGCGGCAGGGGAGTTCTTC.

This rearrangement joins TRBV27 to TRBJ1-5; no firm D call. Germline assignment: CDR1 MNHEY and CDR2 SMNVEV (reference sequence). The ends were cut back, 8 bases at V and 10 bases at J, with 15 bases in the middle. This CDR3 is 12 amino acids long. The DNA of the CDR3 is TGTGCCAGCGGGAATCCGGGCCATCCCCAGCATTTT. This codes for CASGNPGHPQHF.